Below, 5 T cell receptor beta chains from the same sample are listed, as sequenced in a study of blood T cell repertoires in COVID-19. TCRdb's table, derived via immunoSEQ multiplex PCR, lists solely in-frame clones and lacks some. Here the sample spans fewer than 95,000 clones, roughly 70% being singletons. The sample comprised peripheral blood. The receptors stem from a man in his 70s with COVID-19, enrolled during active disease.

This clone came up a few times. CDR3 sequence reads: CASSEMGRGNTEAFF. The CDR3 DNA reads as TGTGCCAGCAGTGAAATGGGTCGGGGGAACACTGAAGCTTTCTTT. J is TRBJ1-1 and V is TRBV2; no reliable D call. This CDR3 has 15 residues. In germline, CDR1 is SNHLY, CDR2 FYNNEI. V lost 2 bases and J 1 base, leaving 11 bases between the germline ends.

The CDR3 region is CATSRSEGGRQPQHF. CDR3 DNA sequence: TGTGCCACCAGCAGGTCCGAGGGAGGCCGGCAGCCCCAGCATTTT. J is TRBJ1-5 and V is TRBV15; D call uncertain. Germline loops: CDR1 LNHNV, CDR2 YYDKDF (reference sequence). CDR3 length: 15 amino acids. Between the trimmed V and J ends, which lost 3 bases and 7 bases, there was a span of 16 bases.

The chain employs TRBV6-5 and TRBJ2-6, with D unresolved. Germline V CDR1 and CDR2: MNHEY, SVGAGI. The length of the CDR3 is 16 residues. The germline V and J ends were trimmed by 4 bases and 0 bases, with 10 bases remaining between them. Here the CDR3 reads CASSLLTISGANVLTF. The CDR3 DNA is TGTGCCAGCAGTTTATTAACTATCTCTGGGGCCAACGTCCTGACTTTC.

This clone was counted a few times. The chain employs TRBV6-5 and TRBJ1-5; D remains unclear. Trimming took off 4 bases at V and 7 bases at J, with 11 bases between the two ends. The CDR3 runs to 13 residues. Germline loops: CDR1 MNHEY, CDR2 SVGAGI. CDR3 coding DNA: TGTGCCAGCAGTTGGGCAATTGGGCAGCCCCAGCATTTT. Its protein is CASSWAIGQPQHF.

The chain has TRBV7-3 and TRBJ2-6; D is unclear. In germline, CDR1 is SGHTA, CDR2 FQGTGA. V lost 5 bases to trimming and J lost 0 bases, with 5 bases between them. CDR3 length: 14 residues. Written as DNA, the CDR3 is TGTGCCAGCAGCGCTAACTCTGGGGCCAACGTCCTGACTTTC. Its protein product is CASSANSGANVLTF.